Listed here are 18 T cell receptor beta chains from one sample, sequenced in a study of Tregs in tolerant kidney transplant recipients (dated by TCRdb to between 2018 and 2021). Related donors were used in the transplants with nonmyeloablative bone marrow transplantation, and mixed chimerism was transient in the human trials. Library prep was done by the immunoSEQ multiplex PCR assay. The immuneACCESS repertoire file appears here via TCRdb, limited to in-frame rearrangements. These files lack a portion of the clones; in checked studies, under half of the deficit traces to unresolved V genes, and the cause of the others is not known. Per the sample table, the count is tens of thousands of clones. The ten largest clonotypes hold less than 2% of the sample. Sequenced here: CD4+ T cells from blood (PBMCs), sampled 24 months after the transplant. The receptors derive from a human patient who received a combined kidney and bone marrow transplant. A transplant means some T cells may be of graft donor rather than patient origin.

The DNA read from the CDR3 is TGTGCCAGCAGCCCCGAGGGACAGGGGGGAACAGATACG. Translated, it gives CASSPEGQGGTDT. The full CDR3 protein is CASSPEGQGGTDTQYF. The chain joins TRBV7-6 to TRBJ2-3, with 11 bases fitting TRBD1. The read is 3 residues too short to cover the CDR3 end, so that end is filled in from the germline J gene. Per the germline V gene, CDR1 is SGHVS and CDR2 is FNYEAQ. Losses at the gene ends were 5 bases for V and 3 bases for J; bases not matched to a gene: 7. The CDR3 runs 16 residues. The whole variable domain, filled in from reference TRBV7-6 and TRBJ2-3, reads GAGVSQSPRYKVTKRGQDVALRCDPISGHVSLYWYRQALGQGPEFLTYFNYEAQQDKSGLPNDRFSAERPEGSISTLTIQRTEQRDSAMYRCASSPEGQGGTDTQYFGPGTRLTVL.

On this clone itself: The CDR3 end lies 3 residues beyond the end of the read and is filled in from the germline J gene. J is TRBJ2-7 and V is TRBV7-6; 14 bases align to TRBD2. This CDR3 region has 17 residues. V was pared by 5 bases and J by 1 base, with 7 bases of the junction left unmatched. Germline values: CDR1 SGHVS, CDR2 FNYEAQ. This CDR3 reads CASSRGLAGEGSYEQYF. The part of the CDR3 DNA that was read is TGTGCCAGCAGCCGGGGACTAGCGGGAGAAGGGTCCTACGAG. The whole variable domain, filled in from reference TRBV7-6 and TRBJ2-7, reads GAGVSQSPRYKVTKRGQDVALRCDPISGHVSLYWYRQALGQGPEFLTYFNYEAQQDKSGLPNDRFSAERPEGSISTLTIQRTEQRDSAMYRCASSRGLAGEGSYEQYFGPGTRLTVT.

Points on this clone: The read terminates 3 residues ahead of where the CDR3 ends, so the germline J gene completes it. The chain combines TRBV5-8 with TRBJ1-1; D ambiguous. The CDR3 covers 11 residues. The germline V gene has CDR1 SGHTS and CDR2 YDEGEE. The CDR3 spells CASSFETKAFF. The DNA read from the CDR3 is TGTGCCAGCAGCTTCGAAACAAAA.

The covered CDR3 bases are TGCAGTGCTAGAGATCCGAGACAGGGAACCTACGAG. It is translated as CSARDPRQGTYE. The full CDR3 sequence reads CSARDPRQGTYEQYF. The rearrangement joins TRBV20-1 to TRBJ2-7; 7 positions agree with TRBD1. The read terminates 3 residues before the CDR3 end, so the remaining end is supplied by the germline J gene. The length of the CDR3 is 15 residues. V gave up 0 bases and J gave up 2 bases; unmatched junction bases: 7. Germline V gene sequence: CDR1 DFQATT, CDR2 SNEGSKA (reference sequence).

The CDR3 loop reads CARSAGQGGNEKLFF. The DNA read from the CDR3 is TGTGCCAGAAGCGCTGGACAGGGCGGGAACGAAAAA. This chain uses TRBV5-3 with TRBJ1-4; 8 positions agree with TRBD1. The read comes to an end 3 residues before the CDR3 does, leaving the germline J gene to fill in the end. TRBV5-3 is given ORF status, its function remaining uncertain. The CDR3 runs 15 residues. Unmatched junction bases numbered 10, after V lost 4 bases and J lost 8 bases.

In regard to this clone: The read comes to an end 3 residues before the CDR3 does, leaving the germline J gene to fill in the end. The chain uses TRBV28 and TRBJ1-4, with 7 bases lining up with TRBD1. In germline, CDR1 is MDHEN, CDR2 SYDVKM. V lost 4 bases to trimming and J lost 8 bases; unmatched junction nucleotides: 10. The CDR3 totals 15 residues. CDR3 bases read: TGTGCCAGCAGTTCTGACAGGGATATTTGGGAAAAA. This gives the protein CASSSDRDIWEK. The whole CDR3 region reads CASSSDRDIWEKLFF. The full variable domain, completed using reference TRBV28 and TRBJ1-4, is DVKVTQSSRYLVKRTGEKVFLECVQDMDHENMFWYRQDPGLGLRLIYFSYDVKMKEKGDIPEGYSVSREKKERFSLILESASTNQTSMYLCASSSDRDIWEKLFFGSGTQLSVL.

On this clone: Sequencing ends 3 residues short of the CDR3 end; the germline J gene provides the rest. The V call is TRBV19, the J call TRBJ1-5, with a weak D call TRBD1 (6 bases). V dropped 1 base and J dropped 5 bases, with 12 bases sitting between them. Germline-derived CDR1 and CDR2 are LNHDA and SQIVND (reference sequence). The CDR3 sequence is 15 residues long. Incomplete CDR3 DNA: TGTGCCAGTAGTATAGGCGACAGGAGAGATCAGCCC. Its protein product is CASSIGDRRDQP. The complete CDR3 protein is CASSIGDRRDQPQHF.

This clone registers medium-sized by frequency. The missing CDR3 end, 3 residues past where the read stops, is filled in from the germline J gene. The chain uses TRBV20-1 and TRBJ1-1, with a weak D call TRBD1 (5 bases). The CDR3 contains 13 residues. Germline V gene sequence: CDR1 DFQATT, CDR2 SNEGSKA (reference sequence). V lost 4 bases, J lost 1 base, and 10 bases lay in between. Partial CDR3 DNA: TGCAGTGCTATCATCACAGGGAACACTGAA. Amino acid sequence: CSAIITGNTE. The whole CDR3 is CSAIITGNTEAFF.

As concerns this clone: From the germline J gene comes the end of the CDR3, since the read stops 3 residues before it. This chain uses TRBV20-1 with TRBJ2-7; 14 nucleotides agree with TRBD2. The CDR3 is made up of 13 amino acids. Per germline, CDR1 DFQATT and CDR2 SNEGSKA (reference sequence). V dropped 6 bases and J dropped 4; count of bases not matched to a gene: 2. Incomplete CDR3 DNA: TGCAGTGCCGGGACTAGCGGGAGTTACGAG. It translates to CSAGTSGSYE. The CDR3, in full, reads CSAGTSGSYEQYF.

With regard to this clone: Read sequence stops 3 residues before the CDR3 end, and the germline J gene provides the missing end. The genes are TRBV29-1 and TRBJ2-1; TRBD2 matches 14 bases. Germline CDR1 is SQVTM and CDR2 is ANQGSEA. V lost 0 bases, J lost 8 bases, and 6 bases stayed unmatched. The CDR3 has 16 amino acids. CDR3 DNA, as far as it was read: TGCAGCGTTGAAGAGGGACTAGCGGGAGTTATGTATGAG. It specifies CSVEEGLAGVMYE. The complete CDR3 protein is CSVEEGLAGVMYEQFF.

CDR3 region: CASSSGQGATGELFF. CDR3 DNA, as far as it was read: TGCGCCAGCAGCTCGGGACAGGGGGCAACCGGGGAG. The V and J genes are TRBV5-1 and TRBJ2-2; 12 nucleotides agree with TRBD1. The read terminates 3 residues ahead of where the CDR3 ends, so the germline J gene completes it. Germline V CDR1 and CDR2: SGHRS, YFSETQ. Trimming removed 3 bases from V and 5 bases from J; junction bases left unmatched: 2. The CDR3 has 15 residues.

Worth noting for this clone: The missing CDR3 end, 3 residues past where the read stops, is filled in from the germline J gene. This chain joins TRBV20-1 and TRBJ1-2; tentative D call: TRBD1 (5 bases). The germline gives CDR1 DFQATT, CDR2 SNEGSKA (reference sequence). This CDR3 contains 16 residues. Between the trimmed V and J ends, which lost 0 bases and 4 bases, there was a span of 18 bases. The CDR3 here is CSAREGVRRRVYGYTF. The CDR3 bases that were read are TGCAGTGCTAGAGAAGGGGTTAGGCGCCGGGTCTATGGC.

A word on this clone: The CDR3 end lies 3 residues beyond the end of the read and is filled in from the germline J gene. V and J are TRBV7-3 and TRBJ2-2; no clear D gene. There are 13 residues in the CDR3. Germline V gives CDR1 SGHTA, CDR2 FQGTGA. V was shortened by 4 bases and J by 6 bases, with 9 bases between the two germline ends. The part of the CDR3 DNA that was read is TGTGCCAGCAGCTCCGTGCGGTCCGGGGAG. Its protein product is CASSSVRSGE. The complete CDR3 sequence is CASSSVRSGELFF.

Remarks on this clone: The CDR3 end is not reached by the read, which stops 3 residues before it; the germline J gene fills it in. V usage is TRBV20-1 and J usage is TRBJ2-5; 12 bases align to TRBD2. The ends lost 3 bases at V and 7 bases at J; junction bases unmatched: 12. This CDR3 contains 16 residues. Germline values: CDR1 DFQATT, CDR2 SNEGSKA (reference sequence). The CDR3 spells CSASPPRLAGAGTQYF. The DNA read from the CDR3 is TGCAGTGCTAGTCCTCCTCGACTAGCGGGAGCCGGGACC.

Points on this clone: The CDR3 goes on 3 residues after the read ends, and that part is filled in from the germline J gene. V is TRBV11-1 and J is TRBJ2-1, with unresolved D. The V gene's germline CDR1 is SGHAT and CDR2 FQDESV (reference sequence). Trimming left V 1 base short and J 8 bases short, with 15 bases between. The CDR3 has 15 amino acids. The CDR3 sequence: CASSLGSLDIHEQFF. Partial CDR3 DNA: TGTGCCAGCAGCTTAGGTTCCCTAGATATCCATGAG.

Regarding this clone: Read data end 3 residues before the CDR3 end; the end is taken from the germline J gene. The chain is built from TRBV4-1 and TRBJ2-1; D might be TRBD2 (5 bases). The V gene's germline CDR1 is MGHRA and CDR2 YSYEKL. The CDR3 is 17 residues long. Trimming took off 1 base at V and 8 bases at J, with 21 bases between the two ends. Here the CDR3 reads CASSQGLAGVLRDEQFF. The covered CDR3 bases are TGCGCCAGCAGCCAAGGGCTAGCTGGTGTCCTGCGAGATGAG.

CDR3 amino acids: CASSFQGTGANVLTF. The sequenced part of the CDR3 DNA is TGTGCCAGCAGCTTCCAGGGAACTGGGGCCAACGTC. The rearrangement links TRBV7-3 to TRBJ2-6, with a tentative D call TRBD1 (5 bases). Read data end 3 residues before the CDR3 end; the end is taken from the germline J gene. CDR1 is SGHTA, CDR2 FQGTGA, per germline. Trimming took 3 bases from V and 2 from J, leaving 8 bases between them. The CDR3 spans 15 residues.

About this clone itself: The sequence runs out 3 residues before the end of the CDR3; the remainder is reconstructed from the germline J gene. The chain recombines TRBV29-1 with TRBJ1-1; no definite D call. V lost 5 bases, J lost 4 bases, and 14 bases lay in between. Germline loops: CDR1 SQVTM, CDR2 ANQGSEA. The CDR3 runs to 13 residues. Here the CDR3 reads CSVMFGVLTEAFF. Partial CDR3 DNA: TGCAGCGTTATGTTCGGGGTACTCACTGAA.